Given below is one T cell receptor beta chain in context. The target of this receptor is not known. Qualities for individual bases were not recorded, and no much larger clone is one base off. For sequencing of the TCRbeta CDR3 region, genomic DNA was extracted from the sorted cells. The immunoSEQ Assay was used for sequencing of TCRbeta CDR3 regions. Imported from immuneACCESS, the table was reduced by TCRdb to in-frame sequences with V and J called. These copies leave out some clones; in studies compared against another copy, an unresolved V gene accounts for under half, and the cause of the remainder is not known. The sample includes about 27,000 clones, with 82% observed a single time. The ten largest clonotypes hold less than 25% of the sample. These data come from a study of OX40 agonist ivuxolimab in advanced cancers. In the study overall: Ivuxolimab was an agonistic, fully human IgG2 monoclonal antibody directed against OX40 (CD134), a costimulatory receptor. Intravenous ivuxolimab was administered to patients every 2 weeks at six dose levels: 0.01, 0.1, 0.3, 1.5, 3 and 10 mg/kg. Of the approximately 54 dose-escalation patients, hepatocellular carcinoma was present in about 19, melanoma in approximately 15, renal cell carcinoma in 9 and head and neck cancer in 9. The dose-escalation cohort was around 83% male with a mean age of approximately 60 years, ranging from roughly 23 to 80. Prior anti-PD-1, anti-PD-L1 or anti-CTLA-4 therapy was permitted, and checkpoint inhibitors had been received by roughly two fifths of dose-escalation patients. Three dose-escalation patients achieved partial responses, one with hepatocellular carcinoma and two with cutaneous melanoma. Peripheral TCRbeta sequencing aimed to test whether ivuxolimab altered TCR sequence diversity and caused clonal T-cell expansion. The paper describes the monotherapy dose-escalation part (N of about 50 patients) of the phase I trial of ivuxolimab.

Relative to germline, V is 0 bases shorter and J is 2 bases shorter, with 9 bases between their ends. The cysteine opens and the phenylalanine closes a CDR3 of 15 amino acids. CDR3 DNA is the only sequence kept; it has 45 bases, read in frame from the first base. CDR1 PRHDT and CDR2 FYEKMQ were looked up in the germline V gene (reference sequence). Paper-wide results and their limitations: In partial responders in the 0.1-3.0 mg/kg groups, normalized peripheral clonal expansion was found to be among the lowest, especially among CD8+ T cells. Low levels of normalized T-cell clonal expansion were also shown by some nonresponding patients. At doses from 0.1 to 3.0 mg/kg, clonal expansion was seen in both CD4+ and CD8+ blood T cells between baseline and week 6. After ivuxolimab, CD8+ T cells had more expanded clones than CD4+ T cells on average. Antigen specificity was not determined for the clonally expanded peripheral T cells.

The trial excluded patients who had a history of autoimmune disease or who were on systemic immunosuppression. In every dose cohort, peripheral blood was drawn for TCR sequencing at baseline, cycle 4 day 1, and cycle 7 day 1. The samples were taken from a phase I, first-in-human, multicenter, open-label dose-escalation trial of ivuxolimab. Adults with locally advanced or metastatic head and neck squamous cell, hepatocellular, melanoma or renal cell carcinoma were enrolled in the trial. CD4+ and CD8+ T cells were sorted separately from peripheral blood before TCR sequencing. The rearranged chain carries TRBV13 and TRBJ2-3, with the D gene not clear enough to name. The sample in question was CD4+ or CD8+ T cells sorted from blood, obtained in a trial of the OX40 agonist ivuxolimab. The sequence derives from an adult with an advanced solid tumor such as melanoma, head and neck, liver or kidney cancer. The CDR3 protein is CASSLGLSNTDTQYF. The nucleotide sequence is TGTGCCAGCAGCTTAGGACTATCAAACACAGATACGCAGTATTTT.